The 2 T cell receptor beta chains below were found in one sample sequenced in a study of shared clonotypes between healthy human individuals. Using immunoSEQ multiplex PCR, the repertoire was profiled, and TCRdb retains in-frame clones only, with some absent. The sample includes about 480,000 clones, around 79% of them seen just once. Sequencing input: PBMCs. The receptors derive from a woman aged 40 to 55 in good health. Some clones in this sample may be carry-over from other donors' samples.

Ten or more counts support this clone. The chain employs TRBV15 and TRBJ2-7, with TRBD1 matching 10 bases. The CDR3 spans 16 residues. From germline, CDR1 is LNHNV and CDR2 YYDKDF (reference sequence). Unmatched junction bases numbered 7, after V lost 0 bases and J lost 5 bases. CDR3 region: CATSREGGTGADEQYF. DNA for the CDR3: TGTGCCACCAGCAGAGAGGGGGGGACAGGGGCAGACGAGCAGTACTTC.

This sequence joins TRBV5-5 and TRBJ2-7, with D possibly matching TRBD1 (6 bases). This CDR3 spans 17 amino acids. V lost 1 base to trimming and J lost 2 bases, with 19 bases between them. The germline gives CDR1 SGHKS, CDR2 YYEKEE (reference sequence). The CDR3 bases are TGTGCCAGCAGCTTGAAACAGGGTTTCAAGGGGCCCTACGAGCAGTACTTC. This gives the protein CASSLKQGFKGPYEQYF. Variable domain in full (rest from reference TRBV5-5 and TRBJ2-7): DAGVTQSPTHLIKTRGQQVTLRCSPISGHKSVSWYQQVLGQGPQFIFQYYEKEERGRGNFPDRFSARQFPNYSSELNVNALLLGDSALYLCASSLKQGFKGPYEQYFGPGTRLTVT.